The clone carrying this TCR beta chain appeared a single time. What it binds is unknown. The CDR3 sequence is 17 residues long. The ends were cut back, 0 bases at V and 0 bases at J, with 15 bases in the middle. The germline V gene has CDR1 SGHTS and CDR2 YDEGEE. This entry belongs to a study of vaccination effects on CD4 cells after COVID-19. Data came from immunoSEQ multiplex PCR; TCRdb stores just in-frame clones and leaves some out. Of tens of thousands of clones in the sample, around 69% were seen once. Study observations and caveats: Clones that were induced by infection or by vaccine showed marked contraction late after vaccination. Spike-reactive clones detected post-vaccine in convalescents consisted mainly of new vaccine-induced clones.

Antigen-specific CD4+ T cells were expanded with viral peptide pools in the ViraFEST assay before sequencing. It was after more than nine days of culture that CD4+ T cells were isolated. The person had PCR-confirmed SARS-CoV-2 infection between March and December 2020. Every well got a few million PBMC, which were grown with about 9.2 IU/ml IL-2 and roughly 9.3 ug/ml peptides. Days 3 and 7 were when half the medium was replaced with IL-2 medium. The chain employs TRBV5-8 and TRBJ1-1; D uncertain. The source of this sequence is a human donor who had a prior SARS-CoV-2 infection. The sample in question was CD4+ T cells from PBMCs cultured with HCoV-NL63 spike peptides, obtained before COVID-19 vaccination. The CDR3, as DNA: TGTGCCAGCAGCTTGGCCCTCCAGGTTCCTATGAACACTGAAGCTTTCTTT. This gives the protein CASSLALQVPMNTEAFF.